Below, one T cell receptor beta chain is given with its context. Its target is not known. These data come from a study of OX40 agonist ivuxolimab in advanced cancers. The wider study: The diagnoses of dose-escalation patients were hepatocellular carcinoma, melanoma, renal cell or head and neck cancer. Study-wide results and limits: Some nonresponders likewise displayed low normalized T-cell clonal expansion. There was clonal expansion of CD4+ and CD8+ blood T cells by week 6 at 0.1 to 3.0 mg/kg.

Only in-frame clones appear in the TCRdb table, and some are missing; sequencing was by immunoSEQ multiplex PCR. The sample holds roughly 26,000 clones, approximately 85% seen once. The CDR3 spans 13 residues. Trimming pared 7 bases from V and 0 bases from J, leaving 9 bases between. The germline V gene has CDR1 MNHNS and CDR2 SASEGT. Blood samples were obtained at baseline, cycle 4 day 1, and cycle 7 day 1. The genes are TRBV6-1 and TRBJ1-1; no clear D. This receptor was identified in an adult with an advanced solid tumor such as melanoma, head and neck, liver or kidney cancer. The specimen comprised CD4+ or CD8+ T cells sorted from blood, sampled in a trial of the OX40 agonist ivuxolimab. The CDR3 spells CASTSQMNTEAFF. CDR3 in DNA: TGTGCCAGCACGAGCCAGATGAACACTGAAGCTTTCTTT.